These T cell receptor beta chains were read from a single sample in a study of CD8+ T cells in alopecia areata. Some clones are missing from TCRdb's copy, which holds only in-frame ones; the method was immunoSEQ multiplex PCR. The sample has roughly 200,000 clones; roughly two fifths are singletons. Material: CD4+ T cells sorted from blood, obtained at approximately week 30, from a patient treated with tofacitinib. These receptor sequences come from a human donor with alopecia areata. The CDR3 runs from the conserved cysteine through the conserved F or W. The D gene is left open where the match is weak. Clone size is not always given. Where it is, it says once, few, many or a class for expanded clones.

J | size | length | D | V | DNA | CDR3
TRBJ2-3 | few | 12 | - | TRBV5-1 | TGCGCCAGCAGCCCGCAGGGAGATACGCAGTATTTT | CASSPQGDTQYF
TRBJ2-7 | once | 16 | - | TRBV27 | TGTGCCAGCAGATACTCCCGGGCAGGGGCAACCTACGAGCAGTACTTC | CASRYSRAGATYEQYF
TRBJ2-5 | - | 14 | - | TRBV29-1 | TGCAGCGTTTCCCCTGCGCTGGTCGTTGAGACCCAGTACTTC | CSVSPALVVETQYF
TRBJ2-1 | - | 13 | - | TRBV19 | TGTGCCAGTACCGAATATCCCCACAATGAGCAGTTCTTC | CASTEYPHNEQFF
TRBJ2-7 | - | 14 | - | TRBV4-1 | TGCGCCAGCAGCCAAGTAACAAGGACCTACGAGCAGTACTTC | CASSQVTRTYEQYF
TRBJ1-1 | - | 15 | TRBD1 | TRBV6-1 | TGTGCCAGCAGTGACTTTCAGGGGGGGAACACTGAAGCTTTCTTT | CASSDFQGGNTEAFF
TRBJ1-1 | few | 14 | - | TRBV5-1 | TGCGCCAGCAGCTCGGGGCAACCAAACACTGAAGCTTTCTTT | CASSSGQPNTEAFF
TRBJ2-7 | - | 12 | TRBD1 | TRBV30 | TGTGCCTGGAAGGGGGCCAACTACGAGCAGTACTTC | CAWKGANYEQYF
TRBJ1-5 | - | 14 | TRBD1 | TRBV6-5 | TGTGCCAGCAGCCGGACAGGGGGCAATCAGCCCCAGCATTTT | CASSRTGGNQPQHF
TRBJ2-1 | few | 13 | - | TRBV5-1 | TGCGCCAGCAGCTTGATAGTGTACAATGAGCAGTTCTTC | CASSLIVYNEQFF
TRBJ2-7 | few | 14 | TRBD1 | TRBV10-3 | TGTGCCATCAGCGACCGGACAGGGGCCTACGAGCAGTACTTC | CAISDRTGAYEQYF
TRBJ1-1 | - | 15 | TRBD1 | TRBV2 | TGTGCCAGCAGTGAAGAGGGGGCTCGTAGGACTGAAGCTTTCTTT | CASSEEGARRTEAFF
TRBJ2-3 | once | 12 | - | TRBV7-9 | TGTGCCAGCAGCGATAACGTAGGGACGCAGTATTTT | CASSDNVGTQYF
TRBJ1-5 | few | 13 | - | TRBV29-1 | TGCAGCGTTGTGGGGCAGATCGGTCAGCCCCAGCATTTT | CSVVGQIGQPQHF
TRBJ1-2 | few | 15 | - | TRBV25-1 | TGTGCCAGCAGGGCTCGGGACGCTGGTGCGGAAGGCTACACCTTC | CASRARDAGAEGYTF
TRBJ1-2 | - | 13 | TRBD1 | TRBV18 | TGTGCCAGCTCACCCGGGACAGGGCATGGCTACACCTTC | CASSPGTGHGYTF
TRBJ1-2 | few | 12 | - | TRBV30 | TGTGCCTGGAGCCGGAGGAACTATGGCTACACCTTC | CAWSRRNYGYTF
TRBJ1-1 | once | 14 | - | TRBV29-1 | TGCAGCGTTGAAGATCGCGAACTAAACACTGAAGCTTTCTTT | CSVEDRELNTEAFF
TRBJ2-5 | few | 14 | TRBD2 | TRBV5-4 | TGTGCCAGCAGCGTCGGACTAGTAGAAGAGACCCAGTACTTC | CASSVGLVEETQYF
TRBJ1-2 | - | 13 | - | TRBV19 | TGTGCCACCCTCCCGGGACAACCCTATGGCTACACCTTC | CATLPGQPYGYTF
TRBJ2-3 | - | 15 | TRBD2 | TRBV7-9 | TGTGCCAGCAGATTAGCGGGAGGGCCGCCAGATACGCAGTATTTT | CASRLAGGPPDTQYF
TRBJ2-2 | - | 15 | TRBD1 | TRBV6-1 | TGTGCCAGCAGCGGACGGACAGGGTCCGGCGGGGAGCTGTTTTTT | CASSGRTGSGGELFF
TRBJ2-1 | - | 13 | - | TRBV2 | TGTGCCAGCGAGGACTCGGCCTACAATGAGCAGTTCTTC | CASEDSAYNEQFF
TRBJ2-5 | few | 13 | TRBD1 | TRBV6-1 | TGTGCCACCTCGACAGGGTACCAAGAGACCCAGTACTTC | CATSTGYQETQYF
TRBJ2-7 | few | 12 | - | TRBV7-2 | TGTGCCAGCAGCCCCAGGGTTGGCGAGCAGTACTTC | CASSPRVGEQYF
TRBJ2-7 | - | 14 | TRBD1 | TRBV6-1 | TGTGCCAGCAGTGAAGGGACAGGGGGTTCACGGCAGTACTTC | CASSEGTGGSRQYF
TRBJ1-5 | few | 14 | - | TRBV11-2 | TGTGCCAGCAGCTCCCAGGGACCCAGTCAGCCCCAGCATTTT | CASSSQGPSQPQHF
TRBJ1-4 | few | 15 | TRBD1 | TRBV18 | TGTGCCAGCTCACCAGGGGGGACAGAAAATGAAAAACTGTTTTTT | CASSPGGTENEKLFF
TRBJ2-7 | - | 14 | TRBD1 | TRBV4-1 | TGCGCCAGCAGCGCAGGGACAGGGGTGGGCGAGCAGTACTTC | CASSAGTGVGEQYF
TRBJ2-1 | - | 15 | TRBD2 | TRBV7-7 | TGTGCTAGCAGTCCGACTAGCGGGAGGGCCAATGAGCAGTTCTTC | CASSPTSGRANEQFF
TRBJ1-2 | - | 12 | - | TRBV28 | TGTGCCAGCAGAACAGGGAGCTATGGCTACACCTTC | CASRTGSYGYTF
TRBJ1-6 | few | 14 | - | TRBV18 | TGTGCCAGCTCACCTTCAGGATTTACTTCACCCCTCCACTTT | CASSPSGFTSPLHF
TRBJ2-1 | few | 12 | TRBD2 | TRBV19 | TGTGCCAGTAGTATAGCTTCGGGAGGTTGGTTCTTC | CASSIASGGWFF
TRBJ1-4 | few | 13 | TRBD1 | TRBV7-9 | TGTGCCAGCAGCTTAACGGGACAGTTAGGACTGTTTTTT | CASSLTGQLGLFF
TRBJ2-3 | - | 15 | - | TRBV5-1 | TGCGCCAGCAGCGAGGGACTCCGAGGGACAGATACGCAGTATTTT | CASSEGLRGTDTQYF
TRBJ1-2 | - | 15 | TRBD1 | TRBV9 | TGTGCCAGCAGCGCCGACAGGGTCGCTGGATATGGCTACACCTTC | CASSADRVAGYGYTF
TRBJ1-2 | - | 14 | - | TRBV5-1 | TGCGCCAGCAGCTCACAGGGAGCTAACTATGGCTACACCTTC | CASSSQGANYGYTF
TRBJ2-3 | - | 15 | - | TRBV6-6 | TGTGCCAGCAGTTACGCGGTCCTTTTCACAGATACGCAGTATTTT | CASSYAVLFTDTQYF
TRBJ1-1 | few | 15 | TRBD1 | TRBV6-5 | TGTGCCAGCAGTTACACGCCAGGGGGGGAATATGAAGCTTTCTTT | CASSYTPGGEYEAFF
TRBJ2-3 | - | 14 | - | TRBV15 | TGTGCCACCAGCAGAGGTTTAAACACAGATACGCAGTATTTT | CATSRGLNTDTQYF
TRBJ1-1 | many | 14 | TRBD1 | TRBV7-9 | TGTGCCAGCAGCTTGGGACAGGGATACACTGAAGCTTTCTTT | CASSLGQGYTEAFF
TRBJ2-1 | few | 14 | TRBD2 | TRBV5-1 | TGCGCCAGTAAGACTAGCGGACCTCGGGATGAGCAGTTCTTC | CASKTSGPRDEQFF
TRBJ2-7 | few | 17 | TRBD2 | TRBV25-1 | TGTGCCAGTCCATGGAGGACTAGCGGGCTTCCTCCCTACGAGCAGTACTTC | CASPWRTSGLPPYEQYF
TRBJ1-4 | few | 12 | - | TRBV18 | TGTGCCAGCTCACCCCAGAGGGAGGAACTGTTTTTT | CASSPQREELFF
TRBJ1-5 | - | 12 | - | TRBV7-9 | TGTGCCAGCAGCCAGGCCGGGCAGCCCCAGCATTTT | CASSQAGQPQHF
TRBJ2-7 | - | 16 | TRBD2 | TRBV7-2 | TGTGCCAGCAGCTTACGGGCGGGGGGGAGCTCCTACGAGCAGTACTTC | CASSLRAGGSSYEQYF
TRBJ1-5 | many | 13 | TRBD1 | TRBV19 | TGTGCCAGTAGCCAAGGGGGCTTACAGCCCCAGCATTTT | CASSQGGLQPQHF
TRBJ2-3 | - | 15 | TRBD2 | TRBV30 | TGTGCCTGGAGTGTGACGGGGGGGCCCACAGATACGCAGTATTTT | CAWSVTGGPTDTQYF